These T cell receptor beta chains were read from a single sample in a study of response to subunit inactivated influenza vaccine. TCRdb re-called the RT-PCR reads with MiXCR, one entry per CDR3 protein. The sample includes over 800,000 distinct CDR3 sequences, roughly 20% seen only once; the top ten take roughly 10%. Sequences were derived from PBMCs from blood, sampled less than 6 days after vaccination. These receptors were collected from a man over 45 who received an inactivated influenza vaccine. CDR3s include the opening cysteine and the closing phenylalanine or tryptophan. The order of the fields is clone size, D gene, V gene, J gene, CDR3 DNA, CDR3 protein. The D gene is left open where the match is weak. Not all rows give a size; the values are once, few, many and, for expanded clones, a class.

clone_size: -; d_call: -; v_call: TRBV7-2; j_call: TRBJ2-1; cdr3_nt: TGTGCCAGCAGCACCGGGAGCAACAATGAGCAGTTCTTC; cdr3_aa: CASSTGSNNEQFF
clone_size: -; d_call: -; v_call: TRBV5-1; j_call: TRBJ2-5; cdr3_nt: TGCGCCAGCAGCCCGGTCCCGGTCCGGACCCAGTACTTC; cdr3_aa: CASSPVPVRTQYF
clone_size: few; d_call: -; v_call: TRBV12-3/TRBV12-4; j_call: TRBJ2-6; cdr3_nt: TGTGCCAGCAGCCTCACTTTCTCTGGGGCCAACGTCCTGACTTTC; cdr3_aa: CASSLTFSGANVLTF
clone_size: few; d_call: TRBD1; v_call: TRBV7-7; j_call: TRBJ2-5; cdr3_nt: TGTGCCAGCAGCAAAGAAACAGGGGTCCAAGAGACCCAGTACTTC; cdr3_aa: CASSKETGVQETQYF
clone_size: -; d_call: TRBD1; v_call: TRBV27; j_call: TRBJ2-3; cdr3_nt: TGTGCCACCTCGAGAGGGGGCGCAGATACGCAGTATTTT; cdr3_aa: CATSRGGADTQYF
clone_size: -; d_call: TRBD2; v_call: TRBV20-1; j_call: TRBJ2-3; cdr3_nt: TGCAGTGCTAGAGGGGGGACTAGCGTCGCGGATACGCAGTATTTT; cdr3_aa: CSARGGTSVADTQYF
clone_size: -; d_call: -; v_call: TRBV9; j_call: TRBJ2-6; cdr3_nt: TGTGCCAGCAGCGTAGGCGACTCTGGGGCCAACGTCCTGACTTTC; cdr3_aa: CASSVGDSGANVLTF
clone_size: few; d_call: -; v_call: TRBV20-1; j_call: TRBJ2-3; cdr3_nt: TGCAGTGCTAACGGGGCAGCGAGCACAGATACGCAGTATTTT; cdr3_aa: CSANGAASTDTQYF
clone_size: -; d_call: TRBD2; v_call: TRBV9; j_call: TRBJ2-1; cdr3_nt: TGTGCCAGCAGCGTAGCAGCGGGGGGTTACAATGAGCAGTTCTTC; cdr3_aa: CASSVAAGGYNEQFF
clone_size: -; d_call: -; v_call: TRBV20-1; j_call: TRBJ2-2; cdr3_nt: TGCAGTGCTAGAGTTAGGGGGGAGCTGTTTTTT; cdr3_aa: CSARVRGELFF
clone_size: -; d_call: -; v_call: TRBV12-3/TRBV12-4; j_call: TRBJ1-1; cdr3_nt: TGTGCCCTCAGCCGTCGCCCGGCAGATAGAATGAACACTGAAGCTTTCTTT; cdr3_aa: CALSRRPADRMNTEAFF
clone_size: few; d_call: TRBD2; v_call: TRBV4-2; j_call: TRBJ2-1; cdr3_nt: TGTGCCAGCAGCAAGGATATAGCGGGCTCCTACAATGAGCAGTTCTTC; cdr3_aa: CASSKDIAGSYNEQFF
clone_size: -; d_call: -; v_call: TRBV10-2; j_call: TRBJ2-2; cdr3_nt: TGCGCCAGCAGTGATTGGCAGGGAACCACCGGGGAGCTGTTTTTT; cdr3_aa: CASSDWQGTTGELFF
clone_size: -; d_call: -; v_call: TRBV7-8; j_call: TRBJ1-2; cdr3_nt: TGTGCCAGCAGCCCCTACGGGGAGAGCTATGGCTACACCTTC; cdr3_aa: CASSPYGESYGYTF
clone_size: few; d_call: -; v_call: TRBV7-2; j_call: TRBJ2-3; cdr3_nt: TGTGCCAGCAGCTTAGTACCCTCCCTGGGAGATACGCAGTATTTT; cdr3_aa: CASSLVPSLGDTQYF
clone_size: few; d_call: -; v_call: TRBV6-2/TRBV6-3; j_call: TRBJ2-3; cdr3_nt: TGTGCCAGCGGATACCGGGACCCAAGAGCAGCACGCCTCCCGAGCACAGATACGCAGTATTTT; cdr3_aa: CASGYRDPRAARLPSTDTQYF
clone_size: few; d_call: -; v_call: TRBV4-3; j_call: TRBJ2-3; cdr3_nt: TGCGCCAGCAGTGGCCTGGGCCAGCCCACAGATACGCAGTATTTT; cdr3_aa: CASSGLGQPTDTQYF
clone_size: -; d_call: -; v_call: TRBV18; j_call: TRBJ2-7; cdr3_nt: TGTGCCAGCTCACCGACAGGTGACTACTACGAGCAGTACTTC; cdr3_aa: CASSPTGDYYEQYF
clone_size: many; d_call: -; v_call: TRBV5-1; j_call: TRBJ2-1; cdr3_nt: TGCGCCAGCAGCTCCCAGCGTGGAGTATGGAATGAGCAGTTCTTC; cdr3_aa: CASSSQRGVWNEQFF
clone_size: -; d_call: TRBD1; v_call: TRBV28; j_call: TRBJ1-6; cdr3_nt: TGTGCCAGCAGCCGCCGCGTTACAGGGGATAATTCACCCCTCCACTTT; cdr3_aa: CASSRRVTGDNSPLHF
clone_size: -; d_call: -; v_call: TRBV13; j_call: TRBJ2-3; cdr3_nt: TGTGCCAGCAGCCCCTCCTTATGGCGTGATACGCAGTATTTT; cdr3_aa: CASSPSLWRDTQYF
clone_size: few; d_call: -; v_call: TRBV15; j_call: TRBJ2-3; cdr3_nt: TGTGCCACCAGCAGAGCGGGGGTAGGGTTTGATACGCAGTATTTT; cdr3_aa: CATSRAGVGFDTQYF
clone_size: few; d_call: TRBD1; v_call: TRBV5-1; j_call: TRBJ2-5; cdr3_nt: TGCGCCAGCAGCCAGGGGGTAGCTTCCGTAAAAGAGACCCAGTACTTC; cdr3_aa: CASSQGVASVKETQYF
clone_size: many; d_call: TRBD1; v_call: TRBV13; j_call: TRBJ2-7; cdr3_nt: TGTGCCAGCAGCTTCGCGGGACAGGGGATAAACGAGCAGTACTTC; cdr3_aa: CASSFAGQGINEQYF
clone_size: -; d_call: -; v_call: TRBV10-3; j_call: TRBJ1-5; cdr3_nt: TGTGCCATCAGTGGGGGCGGCAGTGAACAGCCCCAGCATTTT; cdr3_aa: CAISGGGSEQPQHF
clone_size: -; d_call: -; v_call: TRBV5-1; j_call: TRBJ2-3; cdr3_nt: TGCGCCAGCATCGACCACCCAACCGAAGATACGCAGTATTTT; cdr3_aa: CASIDHPTEDTQYF
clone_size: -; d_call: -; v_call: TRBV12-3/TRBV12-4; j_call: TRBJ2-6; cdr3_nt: TGTGCCAGCAGTTTGTATGGATCTGGGGCCAACGTCCTGACTTTC; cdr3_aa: CASSLYGSGANVLTF
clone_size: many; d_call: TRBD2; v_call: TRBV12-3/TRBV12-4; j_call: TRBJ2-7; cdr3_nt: TGTGCCAGCAGCCCTTTTCCGACTAGCCTCTACGAGCAGTACTTC; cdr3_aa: CASSPFPTSLYEQYF
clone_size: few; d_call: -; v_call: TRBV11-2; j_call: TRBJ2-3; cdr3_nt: TGTGCCAGCAGATTCAACAAAGATACGCAGTATTTT; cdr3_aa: CASRFNKDTQYF
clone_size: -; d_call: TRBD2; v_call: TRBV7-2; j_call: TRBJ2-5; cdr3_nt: TGTGCCAGCAGCTTAGTAGTGCGGGAGAGGACCCAGTACTTC; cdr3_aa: CASSLVVRERTQYF
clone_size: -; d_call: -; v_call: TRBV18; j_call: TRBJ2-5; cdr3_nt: TGTGCCAGCTCATTTAGCAACAAAGAGACCCAGTACTTC; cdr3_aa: CASSFSNKETQYF
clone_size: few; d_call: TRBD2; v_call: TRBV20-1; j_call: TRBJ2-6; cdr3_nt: TGCAGTGCTAGAGCTAGCGGGGGGGCGAGTGCTGGGGCCAACGTCCTGACTTTC; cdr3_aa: CSARASGGASAGANVLTF
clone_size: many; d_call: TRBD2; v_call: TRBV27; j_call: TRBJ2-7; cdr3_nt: TGTGCCAGCAGTCCCCTCGGGCCAGGGACTACCGAGCAGTACTTC; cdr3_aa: CASSPLGPGTTEQYF
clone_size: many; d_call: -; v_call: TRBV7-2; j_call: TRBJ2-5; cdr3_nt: TGTGCCAGCAGCCCCCGGTTAGTGGGGGGCTCCGGAGAGACCCAGTACTTC; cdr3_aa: CASSPRLVGGSGETQYF
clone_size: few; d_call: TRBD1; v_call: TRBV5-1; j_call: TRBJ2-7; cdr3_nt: TGCGCCAGCAGCTTGGCGACCTTCAGGGGGCATAGCTCCTACGAGCAGTACTTC; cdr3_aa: CASSLATFRGHSSYEQYF
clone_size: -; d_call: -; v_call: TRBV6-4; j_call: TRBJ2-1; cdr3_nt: TGTGCCAGCAGTGACAGTGGGCGAAGTAAGTTCTTC; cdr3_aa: CASSDSGRSKFF
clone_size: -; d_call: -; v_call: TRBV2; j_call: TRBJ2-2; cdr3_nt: TGTGCCAGCAGCGCAATCGGGGCCGGGGAGCTGTTTTTT; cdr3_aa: CASSAIGAGELFF
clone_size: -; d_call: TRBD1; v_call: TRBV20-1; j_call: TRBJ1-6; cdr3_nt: TGCAGTGCTATCGACAGGGCAACGTCCTATAATTCACCCCTCCACTTT; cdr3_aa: CSAIDRATSYNSPLHF
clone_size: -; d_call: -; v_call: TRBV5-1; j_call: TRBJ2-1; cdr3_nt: TGCGCCAGCAGCTTGGTCGCGGGGGCCTCGAGCTCCTACAATGAGCAGTTCTTC; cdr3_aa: CASSLVAGASSSYNEQFF
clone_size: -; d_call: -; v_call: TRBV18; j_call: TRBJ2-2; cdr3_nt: TGTGCCAGCTCACCACGTGGCGGGCTGTTTTTT; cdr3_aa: CASSPRGGLFF
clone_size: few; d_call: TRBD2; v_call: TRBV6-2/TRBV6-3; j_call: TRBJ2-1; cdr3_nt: TGTGCCAGCAGAGCCGGGGGGGGGCGTAATGAGCAGTTCTTC; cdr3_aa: CASRAGGGRNEQFF
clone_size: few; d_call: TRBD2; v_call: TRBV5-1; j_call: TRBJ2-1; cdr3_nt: TGCGCCAGCAGCTTGTTACGAAAACCGGGACTAGAGTACTACAATGAGCAGTTCTTC; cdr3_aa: CASSLLRKPGLEYYNEQFF
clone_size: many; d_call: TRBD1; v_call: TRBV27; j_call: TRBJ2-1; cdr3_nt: TGTGCCAGCAGGAGGACAGGTTCCTACAATGAGCAGTTCTTC; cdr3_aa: CASRRTGSYNEQFF
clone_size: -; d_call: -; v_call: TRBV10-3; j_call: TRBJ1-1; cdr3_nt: TGTGCCATCAGTGAAACGGAGGGACGGACGAACACTGAAGCTTTCTTT; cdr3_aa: CAISETEGRTNTEAFF
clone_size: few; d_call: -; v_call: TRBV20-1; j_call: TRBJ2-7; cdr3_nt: TGCAGTGCTAGAGTAAGGGAGACAGCTTACGAGCAGTACTTC; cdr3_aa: CSARVRETAYEQYF
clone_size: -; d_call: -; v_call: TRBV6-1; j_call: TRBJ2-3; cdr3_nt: TGTGCCAGTACTACTAGCACAGATACGCAGTGTTTT; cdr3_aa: CASTTSTDTQCF
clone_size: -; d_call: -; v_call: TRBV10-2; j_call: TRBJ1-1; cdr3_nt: TGCGCCAGCAGTGAGTTAGGTCTGAACACTGAAGCTTTCTTT; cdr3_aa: CASSELGLNTEAFF
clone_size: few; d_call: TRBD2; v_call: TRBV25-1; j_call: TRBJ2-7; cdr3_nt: TGTGCCAGCAGTGAATATAGCGGGAAGAACGGCGAGCAGTACTTC; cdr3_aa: CASSEYSGKNGEQYF
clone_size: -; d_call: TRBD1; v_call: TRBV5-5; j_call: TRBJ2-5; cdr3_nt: TGTGCCAGCAAAACAGGGGGCCTAGAGACCCAGTACTTC; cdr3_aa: CASKTGGLETQYF
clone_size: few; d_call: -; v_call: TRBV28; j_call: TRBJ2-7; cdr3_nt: TGTGCCAGCAGTTTACGGGGGGCTGGATCCTACGAGCAGTACTTC; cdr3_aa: CASSLRGAGSYEQYF
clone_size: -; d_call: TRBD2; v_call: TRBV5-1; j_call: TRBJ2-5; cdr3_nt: TGCGCCAGCAGCTTGATAGCGGGAGGTGGAGAGACCCAGTACTTC; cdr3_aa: CASSLIAGGGETQYF
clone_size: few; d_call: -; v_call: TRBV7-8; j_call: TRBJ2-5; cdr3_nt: TGTGCCAGCAGCTTATTACAGGCAGGGCAAGAGACCCAGTACTTC; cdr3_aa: CASSLLQAGQETQYF
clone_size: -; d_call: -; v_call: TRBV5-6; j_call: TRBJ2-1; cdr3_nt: TGTGCCAGCAGCCTTCTGATTCGAGGAGATGAGCAGTTCTTC; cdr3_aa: CASSLLIRGDEQFF
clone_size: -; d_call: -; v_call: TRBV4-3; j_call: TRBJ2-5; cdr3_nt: TGCGCCAGCAGTCGGACAGTAGAAGAGACCCAGTACTTC; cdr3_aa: CASSRTVEETQYF
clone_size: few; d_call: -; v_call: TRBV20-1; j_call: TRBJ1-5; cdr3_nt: TGCAGTGCTAGGGACAGAAGGCTGAGGAGCGATCAGCCCCAGCATTTT; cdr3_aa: CSARDRRLRSDQPQHF
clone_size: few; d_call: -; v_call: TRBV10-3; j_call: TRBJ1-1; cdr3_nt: TGTGCCATCAGTGAGTATCAGGTAGGCACTGAAGCTTTCTTT; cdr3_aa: CAISEYQVGTEAFF
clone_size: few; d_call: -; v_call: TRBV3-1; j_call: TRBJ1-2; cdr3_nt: TGTGCCAGCAGCCCCCGCCAGCCTCAGGGTGGCTACACCTTC; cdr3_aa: CASSPRQPQGGYTF
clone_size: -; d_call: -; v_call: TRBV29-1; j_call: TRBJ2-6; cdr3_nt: TGCAGCGTTGCCGGCCACGGTAGGGCTGGGGCCAACGTCCTGACTTTC; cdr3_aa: CSVAGHGRAGANVLTF
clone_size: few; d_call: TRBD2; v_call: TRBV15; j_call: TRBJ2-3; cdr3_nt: TGTGCCATCGAGAGCGGTAGCGGGAGTGTGAATACGCAGTATTTT; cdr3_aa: CAIESGSGSVNTQYF
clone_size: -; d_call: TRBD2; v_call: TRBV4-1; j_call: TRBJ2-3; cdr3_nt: TGCGCCAGCAGACAGCGGGGGGCAGGCACAGATACGCAGTATTTT; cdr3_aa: CASRQRGAGTDTQYF